Here is one T cell receptor (beta chain) with its context. Its target is not known. Assay: immunoSEQ multiplex PCR; the TCRdb copy retains only in-frame clones and omits some. In the table there are 75,000 to 95,000 clones, under 90% of which are singletons. The data are from a study of T cell clones after liver transplantation. Study context: Tolerant meant at least one year fully off immunosuppression without liver enzymes above twice normal. Study outcomes and limitations: Low donor cell numbers restricted donor-reactive repertoire measurement in two subjects.

The CDR3 is 14 residues long. The V and J ends lost 2 bases and 5 bases respectively, with 12 bases between them. CDR1 is SGHAT, CDR2 FQDESV, per germline (reference sequence). The clonotype originates from a human patient who received a liver transplant. The graft donor may have contributed some T cells. This chain links TRBV11-1 with TRBJ2-5; D unresolved. The sample consisted of CD4+ T cells from blood, taken 48 months after liver transplant. The CDR3 sequence is CASSLNSRVETQYF. In DNA form, the CDR3 reads TGTGCCAGCAGCTTAAATAGTCGGGTGGAGACCCAGTACTTC.